This T cell receptor beta chain appears in the sequencing data of a study of cytomegalovirus exposure and HLA in healthy donors (dated by TCRdb to about 2017). Regarding the complete study: The 666 repertoires of the first cohort and the roughly 110 validation repertoires were produced on the same platform, according to a later analysis. Besides the first cohort of about 730 subjects, a separate validation cohort made up of over 100 different subjects was used. To predict cytomegalovirus infection status, the study brought together high-throughput TCR immunosequencing, statistical association of individual TCRs with disease status, and machine learning. The study aimed to test whether signatures of past pathogen exposure could be identified by cataloging public T cell receptors. What the research found in general, with its limitations: In both the original and validation cohorts, the classifier was reported to diagnose cytomegalovirus status with high specificity and sensitivity. Of the cluster scores, roughly 93% were above 0 in a later analysis, which found that TCRs clustered in the first cohort also tended to co-occur in the roughly 130 validation repertoires. A later analysis had no HLA typing for the validation cohort, so co-occurrence there was scored across all 110 or so repertoires. In vitro tests confirmed that a few of the cytomegalovirus-associated TCR beta chains recognize cytomegalovirus antigens. The authors suggested that the approach could potentially be extended to other disease states and immunological phenotypes. Most TCR sequences were observed very rarely across donors, whereas some public TCRs were present in many individuals. In the study, approximately 160 TCR beta chains were listed as associated with cytomegalovirus.

CDR1 SEHNR and CDR2 FQNEAQ were looked up in the germline V gene (reference sequence). Spanning cysteine to phenylalanine, the CDR3 consists of 14 amino acids. Just the 42-base CDR3 DNA is kept, in frame starting at base 1. V gives up 3 bases and J gives up 6 bases, and the segment between their germline ends measures 15 bases. The protocol used for the library was the immunoSEQ multiplex PCR assay. The authors' pipeline ran thus. A statistical classification framework was built to diagnose cytomegalovirus status from the catalog of TCR beta chain sequences. Entries here come from immuneACCESS through TCRdb and include only in-frame sequences with V and J called. Some clones fail to appear in such tables; in the studies checked, an unresolved V gene covers under half of the shortfall, and the cause of the remainder is unknown. V and J calls plus clone size are reproduced from that table; the DNA served to infer D and trimming. The sample contains approximately 260,000 clones, about 86% of them found a single time. In total, the top ten clones hold roughly 0.99% of the sample.

The donors were included in the validation cohort of 120 subjects, a group kept apart from the roughly 670-subject first cohort. Worth noting for this clone: Its recognized antigen is unknown. Base qualities are not provided; no much larger clone lies one nucleotide away.

Sequencing was performed on PBMCs. The TCR comes from a woman between 18 and 29 years old in good health and CMV-seronegative. The rearrangement combines TRBV7-9 with TRBJ2-7; TRBD1 could be the D gene, as 8 bases match. CDR3 protein: CASSFTGGAGEQYF. The DNA reads TGTGCCAGCAGCTTTACAGGGGGGGCGGGCGAGCAGTACTTC.